This T cell receptor (beta chain) was sequenced during a study of CXCR3-negative and CXCR3-positive naive CD8 T cells. Study-level findings and limits: Both of the naive subsets showed about the same high diversity, but memory CD8+ cells had much less. CXCR3-positive naive cells had more hydrophobic TRB CDR3s than CXCR3-negative naive cells.

On this clonotype itself: The antigen remains undetermined.

The authors prepared UMI-labeled TRB cDNA libraries by 5' RACE. TCRdb re-called the 5' RACE reads and gives one entry per CDR3 protein, without DNA. The sample features 5,700 or so distinct CDR3 sequences, with about 1.9% in its top ten. The germline CDR1 and CDR2 sequences are MGHRA and YSYEKL. The CDR3 has 15 residues. The chain has TRBV4-1 and TRBJ1-1; no DNA is available, so the TRBD1 call from TCRdb remains unchecked. This receptor was taken from a human donor in good health. Some clones in this sample may be carry-over from other donors' samples. Sample: naive CXCR3+ CD8+ T cells from blood. Noted subset: CD45RO-CCR7+CD27+CD95- naive CD8+ T cells expressing CXCR3 (TNR3+). The CDR3 loop reads CASSQDILGDTEAFF.